This TCR beta chain was observed in a study of Ad26.COV2.S vaccination and SARS-CoV-2 variants. The treatment is: 15 to 20 received Ad26.COV2.S at low or high dose, single or two shots; 5 received placebo; per-sample allocation not given. Sampling occurred on day 63 after the first vaccine or placebo injection. Profiled with immunoSEQ multiplex PCR; TCRdb holds only in-frame clones, not every one. The profile covers hundreds of thousands of clones, with 75% to 95% appearing a single time and over 9% taken by the ten largest. CDR3 length equals 17 residues. J gave up 2 bases and V 4 bases, and 4 bases lay outside the gene matches. Per germline, CDR1 SNHLY and CDR2 FYNNEI.

Sequencing was performed on peripheral blood, taken in a trial of Ad26.COV2.S vaccine versus placebo. The chain combines TRBV2 with TRBJ2-2; TRBD2 matches at 13 bases. This receptor was obtained from a person aged 18 to 59 who received the Ad26.COV2.S COVID-19 vaccine or a placebo. In nucleotides, the CDR3 is TGTGCCAGCAGTGGGACTAGCGGGAGCCCAAACACCGGGGAGCTGTTTTTT. As protein: CASSGTSGSPNTGELFF.